The present T cell receptor beta chain was sequenced within a study of radiotherapy plus CTLA-4 blockade in lung cancer. About the research overall: With over 25% of patients having disease control, objective responses were seen in approximately 17%. Broader study findings: In blood, early T cell clone dynamics reportedly predicted response best, together with interferon-beta. In blood, TCR clones derived from the tumor expanded after radiotherapy plus ipilimumab.

The CDR3 totals 17 residues. The V gene lost 1 base and the J gene lost 3 bases, with 13 bases spanning the gap. Germline V gives CDR1 LNHDA, CDR2 SQIVND (reference sequence). In regard to this clone: Its antigen is not identified.

Repertoires were generated with immunoSEQ multiplex PCR, while TCRdb's copy carries only in-frame clones and drops some. This table has about 51,000 clones, 75% to 85% appearing once. The sequence was collected from a human donor with non-small cell lung cancer who had a complete response to radiotherapy plus ipilimumab. Sequenced here: peripheral blood, sampled from a patient treated with radiotherapy plus ipilimumab. The chain recombines TRBV19 with TRBJ2-6, with D perhaps TRBD2 (6 bases). CDR3 nucleotide sequence: TGTGCCAGTAGTATAGGTGGAGGGACTGGTGGGGCCAACGTCCTGACTTTC. It codes for CASSIGGGTGGANVLTF. The variable domain in full, with the rest retrieved from reference TRBV19 and TRBJ2-6, is DGGITQSPKYLFRKEGQNVTLSCEQNLNHDAMYWYRQDPGQGLRLIYYSQIVNDFQKGDIAEGYSVSREKKESFPLTVTSAQKNPTAFYLCASSIGGGTGGANVLTFGAGSRLTVL.